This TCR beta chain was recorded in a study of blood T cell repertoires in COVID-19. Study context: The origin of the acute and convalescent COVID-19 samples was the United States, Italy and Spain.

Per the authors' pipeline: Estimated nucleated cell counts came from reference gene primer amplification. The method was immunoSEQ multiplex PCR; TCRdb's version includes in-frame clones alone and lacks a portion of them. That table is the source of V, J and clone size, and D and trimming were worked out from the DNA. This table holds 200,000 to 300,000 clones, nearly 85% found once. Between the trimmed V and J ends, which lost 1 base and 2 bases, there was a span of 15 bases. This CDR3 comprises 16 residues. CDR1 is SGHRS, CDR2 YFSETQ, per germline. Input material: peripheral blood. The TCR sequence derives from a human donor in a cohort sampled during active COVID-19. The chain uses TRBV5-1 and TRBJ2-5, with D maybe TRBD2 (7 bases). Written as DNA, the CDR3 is TGCGCCAGCAGCTTGAACCTCGGGGGGCGACAAGAGACCCAGTACTTC. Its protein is CASSLNLGGRQETQYF.